This T cell receptor (beta chain) originates from a study of blood T cell repertoires in COVID-19. Study-wide context: Sources were T cells, B-cell-depleted T cells, or PBMCs; the material itself was cDNA or gDNA.

Assay: immunoSEQ multiplex PCR; the TCRdb copy retains only in-frame clones and omits some. Of about 170,000 clones in the sample, about 74% were seen once. From germline, CDR1 is LNHDA and CDR2 SQIVND (reference sequence). Trimming removed 4 bases at V and 9 bases at J, with 10 bases between. This CDR3 comprises 13 residues. The chain has TRBV19 and TRBJ1-6, with unresolved D. The specimen sequenced was peripheral blood. This TCR came from a woman of 80 years or more with acute or convalescent COVID-19. The CDR3 region has the DNA TGTGCCAGTAGTAGGAGAGCGATTTCACCCCTCCACTTT. This encodes CASSRRAISPLHF.